The 29 T cell receptor beta chains presented below share a single source sample, sequenced in a study of blood T cell repertoires in COVID-19. Profiling relied on immunoSEQ multiplex PCR, and the TCRdb table lists in-frame clones only, not all of them. The sample yields some 48,000 clones, about 86% seen once. Material for sequencing was peripheral blood. Receptors were obtained from a woman aged 80 or over with acute or convalescent COVID-19.

The chain carries TRBV5-1 and TRBJ2-7; tentatively, D is TRBD1 (6 bases). Germline values: CDR1 SGHRS, CDR2 YFSETQ. The V gene lost 0 bases and the J gene lost 1 base, with 14 bases spanning the gap. The CDR3 has 16 residues. CDR3 residues: CASSLEAGARSYEQYF. The CDR3, as DNA: TGCGCCAGCAGCTTGGAGGCAGGGGCAAGGTCCTACGAGCAGTACTTC.

V usage is TRBV29-1 and J usage is TRBJ2-3; 7 bases align to TRBD1. This CDR3 has 12 residues. With 4 bases clipped from V and 6 bases from J, the junction kept 4 bases outside the gene matches. Germline V gene lookup returns CDR1 SQVTM and CDR2 ANQGSEA. The DNA for the CDR3 is TGCAGCGTTGGACAGGGAAGGGATACGCAGTATTTT. Protein: CSVGQGRDTQYF.

V is TRBV19 and J is TRBJ2-2, with D possibly being TRBD1 (6 bases). This CDR3 has 15 amino acids. CDR1 LNHDA and CDR2 SQIVND come from the germline V gene (reference sequence). V lost 1 base and J lost 0, with 6 bases in between. The CDR3 loop is CASSIGTANTGELFF. CDR3 DNA sequence: TGTGCCAGTAGTATAGGGACAGCGAACACCGGGGAGCTGTTTTTT.

The gene calls are TRBV7-9 and TRBJ1-5; D perhaps matches TRBD1 (5 bases). V shed 5 bases and J shed 4 bases, with 15 bases lying between them. CDR3 size: 15 residues. Germline V lookup: CDR1 SEHNR, CDR2 FQNEAQ (reference sequence). The CDR3 loop reads CASSPGTLGNQPQHF. For the CDR3, the DNA is TGTGCCAGCAGCCCCGGGACTTTAGGGAATCAGCCCCAGCATTTT.

CDR3 nucleotides: TGTGCCTGGAGTGTAGGAGACAGGGGCAACACCGGGGAGCTGTTTTTT. Encoded protein: CAWSVGDRGNTGELFF. V usage is TRBV30 and J usage is TRBJ2-2, with 8 bases aligning to TRBD1. Germline V CDR1 and CDR2: GTSNPN, SVGIG (reference sequence). There are 16 residues in the CDR3. V dropped 0 bases and J dropped 2; count of bases not matched to a gene: 5.

This clone was counted a few times. The rearrangement joins TRBV5-1 to TRBJ2-7; 10 bases align to TRBD2. V lost 6 bases to trimming and J lost 4 bases; unmatched junction nucleotides: 10. There are 15 residues in the CDR3. Germline V gene lookup returns CDR1 SGHRS and CDR2 YFSETQ. The CDR3 sequence: CASTPAGGLGYEQYF. CDR3 nucleotides: TGCGCCAGCACCCCAGCGGGGGGGTTGGGATACGAGCAGTACTTC. Complete variable domain (other parts from reference TRBV5-1 and TRBJ2-7): KAGVTQTPRYLIKTRGQQVTLSCSPISGHRSVSWYQQTPGQGLQFLFEYFSETQRNKGNFPGRFSGRQFSNSRSEMNVSTLELGDSALYLCASTPAGGLGYEQYFGPGTRLTVT.

V and J are TRBV5-4 and TRBJ2-1; 9 bases fit TRBD2. CDR3 length equals 16 residues. The V gene end was trimmed by 1 base and the J gene end by 0 bases; junction bases not matched to a gene: 2. CDR1 is SGHNT and CDR2 is YYREEE in the germline V gene (reference sequence). The DNA of the CDR3 is TGTGCCAGCAGCTTGCCGGGACTAGCCTCCTACAATGAGCAGTTCTTC. This gives the protein CASSLPGLASYNEQFF.

This clone was picked up a small number of times. The gene calls are TRBV6-5 and TRBJ1-2, with 10 bases matching TRBD1. Losses at the gene ends were 0 bases for V and 5 bases for J; bases not matched to a gene: 6. This CDR3 has 16 residues. Germline lookup yields CDR1 MNHEY and CDR2 SVGAGI. This chain's CDR3 is CASSYSGRTGGYGYTF. The CDR3 DNA is TGTGCCAGCAGTTACTCGGGGAGGACAGGGGGGTATGGCTACACCTTC.

This sequence joins TRBV6-1 and TRBJ1-2; D is undetermined. Germline V CDR1 and CDR2: MNHNS, SASEGT. Trimming stripped 3 bases from V and 8 bases from J, with 7 bases between. This CDR3 region has 11 residues. In nucleotides, the CDR3 is TGTGCCAGCAGTGATATGAGGGGCTACACCTTC. Its protein product is CASSDMRGYTF.

The V gene is TRBV10-3, the J gene TRBJ2-3, with a weak D call TRBD2 (5 bases). Per germline, CDR1 ENHRY and CDR2 SYGVKD. Trimming shortened V by 2 bases and J by 1 base, and 10 bases separated the two germline ends. CDR3 length: 15 amino acids. The DNA of the CDR3 is TGTGCCATCAGTGAGAGACCGCGGGGCACAGATACGCAGTATTTT. This sequence encodes CAISERPRGTDTQYF.

The chain combines TRBV12-3 or TRBV12-4 with TRBJ1-5; D uncertain. With 5 bases removed from V and 7 bases from J, the gap between germline ends came to 9 bases. CDR3 length: 12 amino acids. The CDR3 DNA sequence: TGTGCCAGCAGTGCCTCAAGCCAGCCCCAGCATTTT. Translation: CASSASSQPQHF.

The chain joins TRBV10-1 to TRBJ2-1; TRBD1 aligns across 8 bases. The V and J ends lost 5 bases and 6 bases, in that order; junction bases with no gene match: 6. Germline V lookup: CDR1 WNHNN, CDR2 SYGVQD (reference sequence). The length of the CDR3 is 14 residues. CDR3 DNA: TGCGCCAGCAGTTTAGGACAGGGAACCAATGAGCAGTTCTTC. Its protein product is CASSLGQGTNEQFF.

The genes are TRBV4-1 and TRBJ1-2, with D hard to call. Germline CDR1 and CDR2: MGHRA and YSYEKL. V lost 4 bases to trimming and J lost 2 bases, with 17 bases between them. The CDR3 length is 16 residues. The CDR3 nucleotides read TGCGCCAGCAGCCGCACCCGCCTTCCGGAGAACTATGGCTACACCTTC. Its protein is CASSRTRLPENYGYTF.

The chain carries TRBV4-1 and TRBJ1-5; 7 nucleotides agree with TRBD1. Germline lookup yields CDR1 MGHRA and CDR2 YSYEKL. With 4 bases clipped from V and 4 bases from J, the junction kept 7 bases outside the gene matches. CDR3 length: 15 amino acids. The CDR3, as DNA: TGCGCCAGCAGCCTGACCCGGGACAGAAATCAGCCCCAGCATTTT. Translation gives CASSLTRDRNQPQHF.

This clone was seen a single time. This chain joins TRBV5-4 and TRBJ1-2, with TRBD1 as a possible D gene (6 bases). Germline CDR1 is SGHNT and CDR2 is YYREEE (reference sequence). The CDR3 extends over 13 amino acids. Trimming stripped 1 base from V and 8 bases from J, with 12 bases between. The CDR3 DNA is TGTGCCAGCAGCTTGATGGGGGCTGGGGGCTACACCTTC. The encoded protein is CASSLMGAGGYTF.

V and J are TRBV4-2 and TRBJ1-1, with a weak D call TRBD1 (6 bases). V was pared by 4 bases and J by 4 bases, with 10 bases between. CDR3 size: 13 residues. Germline values: CDR1 LGHNA, CDR2 YNFKEQ. The CDR3 protein is CASSRQVSTEAFF. The CDR3 DNA reads as TGTGCCAGCAGCCGACAGGTTAGCACTGAAGCTTTCTTT.

The chain carries TRBV3-1 (or the pseudogene TRBV3-2) and TRBJ1-1; D call uncertain. Germline V gene data show CDR1 as LGHDT and CDR2 as YNNKEL (reference sequence). V was clipped by 8 bases and J by 3 bases, with 7 bases between them. The CDR3 is 11 residues long. The CDR3 DNA reads TGTGCCAGCGGCTCAGACACTGAAGCTTTCTTT. Its translation: CASGSDTEAFF.

V and J are TRBV6-5 and TRBJ2-7, with 9 bases fitting TRBD1. Germline V gene lookup returns CDR1 MNHEY and CDR2 SVGAGI. The CDR3 runs to 14 residues. V was clipped by 6 bases and J by 0 bases; unmatched bases: 3. CDR3 in amino acids: CASRGQGHSYEQYF. Here the CDR3 DNA reads TGTGCCAGCAGAGGACAGGGGCACTCCTACGAGCAGTACTTC.

The chain links TRBV30 to TRBJ1-1; possible D gene TRBD1, 6 bases. CDR3 length: 13 residues. Trimming cost V 4 bases and J 0 bases, with 9 bases left between them. CDR1 GTSNPN and CDR2 SVGIG come from the germline V gene (reference sequence). The CDR3 DNA is TGTGCCTGGACGCGGGGGCTGAACACTGAAGCTTTCTTT. Its protein product is CAWTRGLNTEAFF.

This chain links TRBV29-1 with TRBJ1-2; unclear D gene. Trimming stripped 4 bases from V and 2 bases from J, with 14 bases between. The CDR3 is made up of 14 amino acids. Germline CDR1 SQVTM, CDR2 ANQGSEA. The CDR3 DNA sequence: TGCAGCGTTGCACCGGCAGGTCTCAACTATGGCTACACCTTC. Translation: CSVAPAGLNYGYTF.

This chain links TRBV7-2 with TRBJ2-4; D is unresolved. The CDR3 totals 13 residues. V lost 3 bases and J lost 4, with 7 bases in between. Germline CDR1 SGHTA, CDR2 FQGNSA. The CDR3 nucleotides read TGTGCCAGCAGCTTTGGAGAGAAAAACATTCAGTACTTC. Amino acid sequence: CASSFGEKNIQYF.

V gene TRBV5-6 combines with J gene TRBJ2-5; D remains ambiguous. Between the trimmed V and J ends, which lost 2 bases and 2 bases, there was a span of 4 bases. Germline assignment: CDR1 SGHDT and CDR2 YYEEEE. The CDR3 extends over 12 amino acids. CDR3 amino acids: CASSFSQETQYF. For the CDR3, the DNA is TGTGCCAGCAGCTTTAGTCAAGAGACCCAGTACTTC.

The CDR3 coding sequence is TGTGCCTGGAACCAAGTAGCGGGGGAGCTAGGGGAGTTCTTC. The encoded protein is CAWNQVAGELGEFF. The chain couples TRBV30 to TRBJ2-1; 9 nucleotides align to TRBD2. Germline-derived CDR1 and CDR2 are GTSNPN and SVGIG (reference sequence). Trimming cost V 4 bases and J 14 bases; bases outside gene matches: 15. There are 14 residues in the CDR3.

The rearrangement joins TRBV27 to TRBJ2-5; the D gene is possibly TRBD1 (6 bases). Germline-derived CDR1 and CDR2 are MNHEY and SMNVEV (reference sequence). Between the trimmed V and J ends, which lost 5 bases and 4 bases, there was a span of 14 bases. CDR3 length equals 14 residues. The DNA for the CDR3 is TGTGCCAGCAGTCCCGACAGGATCCGAGAGACCCAGTACTTC. Translated, it gives CASSPDRIRETQYF.

V usage is TRBV7-3 and J usage is TRBJ2-7, with 8 bases identical to TRBD2. J gave up 4 bases and V 4 bases, and 6 bases lay outside the gene matches. Germline assignment: CDR1 SGHTA and CDR2 FQGTGA. The CDR3 is made up of 14 amino acids. The CDR3 region has the DNA TGTGCCAGCAGCTCAACGGGGGGGCTTTACGAGCAGTACTTC. Residues: CASSSTGGLYEQYF.

This chain uses TRBV18 with TRBJ2-5, with 8 positions matching TRBD1. The germline CDR1 and CDR2 sequences are KGHSH and LQKENI. The CDR3 length is 15 residues. V trimming: 3 bases; J trimming: 2 bases; junction bases outside the gene matches: 5. CDR3 in amino acids: CASSPPDRVQETQYF. CDR3 DNA sequence: TGTGCCAGCTCACCCCCGGACAGGGTTCAAGAGACCCAGTACTTC. The entire variable domain, with the rest obtained from reference TRBV18 and TRBJ2-5, is as follows: NAGVMQNPRHLVRRRGQEARLRCSPMKGHSHVYWYRQLPEEGLKFMVYLQKENIIDESGMPKERFSAEFPKEGPSILRIQQVVRGDSAAYFCASSPPDRVQETQYFGPGTRLLVL.

Written as DNA, the CDR3 is TGTGCCAGCAGTGGATGGCAGGACAAAAACATTCAGTACTTC. It codes for CASSGWQDKNIQYF. V gene TRBV2 combines with J gene TRBJ2-4, with D unclear. Deletions cut 4 bases from V and 3 bases from J, with 10 bases between. The CDR3 is made up of 14 amino acids. Per germline, CDR1 SNHLY and CDR2 FYNNEI.

Only one count was recorded for this clone. The chain is built from TRBV2 and TRBJ1-1; possibly TRBD1 for D (6 bases). The CDR3 length is 15 residues. Between the trimmed V and J ends, which lost 3 bases and 1 base, there was a span of 12 bases. Looked up from germline, CDR1 is SNHLY and CDR2 is FYNNEI. The CDR3 protein is CASSDPGHGNTEAFF. The CDR3, as DNA: TGTGCCAGCAGTGACCCGGGACACGGGAACACTGAAGCTTTCTTT.

This clone was seen once. The chain couples TRBV7-2 to TRBJ1-5; 8 bases are a match to TRBD1. This CDR3 contains 17 residues. V shed 1 base and J 5 bases; nucleotides not matched to a gene: 10. CDR1 SGHTA and CDR2 FQGNSA come from the germline V gene. CDR3 nucleotides: TGTGCCAGCAGCTTAGGGGTTGGAGGACAGGGCTATCAGCCCCAGCATTTT. It translates to CASSLGVGGQGYQPQHF.